This T cell receptor delta chain was sequenced for a study of gamma-delta chains in newborns, infants, children. Whole-study context: Microbial exposure reportedly drives polyclonal innate γδ T cell expansion after birth.

CDR3 length equals 19 residues. J gave up 1 base and V 0 bases, and 13 bases lay outside the gene matches. Per the germline V gene, CDR1 is GEAIGNYY and CDR2 is EKD. This clone was seen a handful of times. TCRdb reapplied CATT to the reads. The data hold more than 6,000 delta-chain clones, with over 9% observed a single time. Sequencing was performed on blood. V usage is TRDV2 and J usage is TRDJ1; 10 nucleotides align to TRDD3. This receptor was identified in a child who was a newborn, infant or young child, either healthy, febrile or measles-vaccinated (not recorded which). CDR3 protein: CACDTVGLTGGLSTDKLIF. DNA for the CDR3: TGTGCCTGTGACACCGTCGGCCTTACTGGGGGATTAAGCACCGATAAACTCATCTTT.